The 7 T cell receptor beta chains below all came from one sample that was sequenced in a study of cytomegalovirus exposure and HLA in healthy donors. Primers included in the PCR were 60 Vbeta and 13 Jbeta primers. Sequencing used immunoSEQ multiplex PCR; TCRdb keeps in-frame clones, though not all of them. The repertoire holds about 130,000 clones, with about two thirds as singletons. The sample comprised PBMCs. The source of these receptors is an older woman in good health and CMV-seropositive.

This clone was picked up a small number of times. V is TRBV19 and J is TRBJ1-4, with 11 bases lining up with TRBD1. V was pared by 5 bases and J by 8 bases, with 4 bases of the junction left unmatched. Germline CDR1 reads LNHDA; CDR2 reads SQIVND (reference sequence). The CDR3 has 14 amino acids. The CDR3 spells CASSLGTGGEKLFF. The CDR3, as DNA: TGTGCCAGTAGTCTCGGGACAGGGGGAGAAAAACTGTTTTTT.

The rearrangement uses TRBV27 and TRBJ1-1; 8 nucleotides align to TRBD1. This CDR3 spans 17 amino acids. V lost 6 bases, J lost 2 bases, and 14 bases stayed unmatched. Germline V lookup: CDR1 MNHEY, CDR2 SMNVEV (reference sequence). The DNA of the CDR3 is TGTGCCAGCAGGACCCTTTGGCAGGGGGCTGGCAACACTGAAGCTTTCTTT. Its protein product is CASRTLWQGAGNTEAFF.

CDR3 sequence reads: CASSPAPGGGQPQHF. The CDR3 bases are TGTGCCAGCAGCCCCGCCCCGGGGGGCGGACAGCCCCAGCATTTT. J is TRBJ1-5 and V is TRBV5-6; possibly TRBD1 for D (6 bases). In germline, CDR1 is SGHDT, CDR2 YYEEEE. V dropped 4 bases and J dropped 7 bases, with 18 bases sitting between them. The CDR3 extends over 15 amino acids. Full variable domain (rest looked up from reference TRBV5-6 and TRBJ1-5): DAGVTQSPTHLIKTRGQQVTLRCSPKSGHDTVSWYQQALGQGPQFIFQYYEEEERQRGNFPDRFSGHQFPNYSSELNVNALLLGDSALYLCASSPAPGGGQPQHFGDGTRLSIL.

The rearrangement links TRBV7-9 to TRBJ1-5; tentative D call: TRBD1 (6 bases). V dropped 5 bases and J dropped 4 bases, with 15 bases sitting between them. Per germline, CDR1 SEHNR and CDR2 FQNEAQ (reference sequence). The CDR3 is made up of 15 amino acids. CDR3 residues: CASSPRGGANQPQHF. The DNA for the CDR3 is TGTGCCAGCAGCCCCCGTGGGGGGGCGAATCAGCCCCAGCATTTT.

The chain recombines TRBV12-5 with TRBJ2-3; TRBD2 matches 9 bases. The CDR3 loop spans 15 amino acids. Trimming cost V 7 bases and J 6 bases; bases outside gene matches: 11. The V gene's germline CDR1 is LGHNT and CDR2 FRNRAP. The CDR3 region is CASALGLAGRDTQYF. In nucleotides, the CDR3 is TGTGCTAGTGCCTTGGGCCTAGCGGGGCGGGATACGCAGTATTTT. The complete variable domain, with remaining parts taken from reference TRBV12-5 and TRBJ2-3, reads DARVTQTPRHKVTEMGQEVTMRCQPILGHNTVFWYRQTMMQGLELLAYFRNRAPLDDSGMPKDRFSAEMPDATLATLKIQPSEPRDSAVYFCASALGLAGRDTQYFGPGTRLTVL.

The V call is TRBV18, the J call TRBJ1-1, with D possibly matching TRBD1 (5 bases). The CDR3 consists of 13 residues. Trimming took off 6 bases at V and 4 bases at J, with 12 bases between the two ends. Per the germline V gene, CDR1 is KGHSH and CDR2 is LQKENI. The CDR3 is CASSLGGITEAFF. The CDR3 region has the DNA TGTGCCAGCTCCCTGGGGGGGATCACTGAAGCTTTCTTT.

This rearrangement joins TRBV6-6 to TRBJ1-1; the D is unclear. Trimming stripped 7 bases from V and 2 bases from J, with 8 bases between. This CDR3 is 12 amino acids long. CDR1 and CDR2 from the germline V gene are MNHNY and SVGAGI (reference sequence). The CDR3 loop reads CASTLGNTEAFF. The CDR3 DNA reads as TGTGCCAGCACGCTAGGAAACACTGAAGCTTTCTTT.